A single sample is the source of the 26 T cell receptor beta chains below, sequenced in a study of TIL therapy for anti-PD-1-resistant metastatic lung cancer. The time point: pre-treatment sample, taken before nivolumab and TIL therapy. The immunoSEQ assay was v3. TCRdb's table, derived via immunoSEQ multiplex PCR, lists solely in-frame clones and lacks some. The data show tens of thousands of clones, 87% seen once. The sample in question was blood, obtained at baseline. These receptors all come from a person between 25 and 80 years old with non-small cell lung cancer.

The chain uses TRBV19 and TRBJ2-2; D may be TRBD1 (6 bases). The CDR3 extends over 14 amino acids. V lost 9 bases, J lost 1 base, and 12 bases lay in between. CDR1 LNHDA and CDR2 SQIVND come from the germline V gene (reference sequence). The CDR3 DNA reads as TGTGCCAGCCATCTACAGGGGAACACCGGGGAGCTGTTTTTT. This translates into CASHLQGNTGELFF.

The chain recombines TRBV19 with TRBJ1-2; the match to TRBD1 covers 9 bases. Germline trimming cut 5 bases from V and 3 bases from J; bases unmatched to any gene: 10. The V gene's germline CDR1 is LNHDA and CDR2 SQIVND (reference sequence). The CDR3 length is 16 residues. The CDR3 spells CASSPTGTGFDYGYTF. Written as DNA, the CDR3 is TGTGCCAGTAGTCCGACCGGGACAGGGTTCGACTATGGCTACACCTTC.

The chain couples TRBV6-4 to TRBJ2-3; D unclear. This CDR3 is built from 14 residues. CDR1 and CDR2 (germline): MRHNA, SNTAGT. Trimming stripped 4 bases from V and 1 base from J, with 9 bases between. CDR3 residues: CASSAFSGTDTQYF. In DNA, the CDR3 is TGTGCCAGCAGTGCGTTCAGCGGCACAGATACGCAGTATTTT.

The chain's CDR3 is CASSLDYLTGELFF. Written as DNA, the CDR3 is TGCGCCAGCAGCTTGGACTACCTCACCGGGGAGCTGTTTTTT. The chain has TRBV5-1 and TRBJ2-2; no reliable D call. This CDR3 region has 14 residues. CDR1 is SGHRS and CDR2 is YFSETQ in the germline V gene. V lost 0 bases to trimming and J lost 4 bases, with 7 bases between them.

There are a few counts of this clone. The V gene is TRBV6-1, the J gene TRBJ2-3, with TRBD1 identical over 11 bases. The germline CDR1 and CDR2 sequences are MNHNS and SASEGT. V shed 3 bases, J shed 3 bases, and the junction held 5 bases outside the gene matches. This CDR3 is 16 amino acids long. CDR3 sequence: CASSETGTGGTDTQYF. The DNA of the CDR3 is TGTGCCAGCAGTGAGACCGGGACAGGGGGAACAGATACGCAGTATTTT.

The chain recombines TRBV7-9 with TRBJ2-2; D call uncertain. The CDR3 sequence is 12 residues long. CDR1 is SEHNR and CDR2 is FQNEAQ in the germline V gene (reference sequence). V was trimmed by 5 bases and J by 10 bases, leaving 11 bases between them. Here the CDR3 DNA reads TGTGCCAGCAGCCATCAACTAAAGGAGCTGTTTTTT. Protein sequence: CASSHQLKELFF.

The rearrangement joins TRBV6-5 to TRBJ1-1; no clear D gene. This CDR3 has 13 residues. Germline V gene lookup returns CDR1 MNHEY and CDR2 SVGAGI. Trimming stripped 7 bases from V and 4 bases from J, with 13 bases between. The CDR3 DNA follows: TGTGCCAGCACAAGTAGGCCCACCACTGAAGCTTTCTTT. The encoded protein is CASTSRPTTEAFF.

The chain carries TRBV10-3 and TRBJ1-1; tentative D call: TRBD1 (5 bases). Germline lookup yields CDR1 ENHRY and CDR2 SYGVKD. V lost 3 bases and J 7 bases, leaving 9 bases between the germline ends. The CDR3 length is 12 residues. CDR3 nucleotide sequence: TGTGCCATCAGTGACTGGGGGAATGAAGCTTTCTTT. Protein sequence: CAISDWGNEAFF.

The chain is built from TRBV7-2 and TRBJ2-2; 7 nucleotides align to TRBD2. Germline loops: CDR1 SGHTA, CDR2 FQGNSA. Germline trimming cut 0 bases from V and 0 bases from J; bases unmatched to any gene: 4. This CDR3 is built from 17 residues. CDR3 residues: CASSLAPAGPNTGELFF. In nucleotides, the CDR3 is TGTGCCAGCAGCTTAGCCCCAGCGGGACCGAACACCGGGGAGCTGTTTTTT.

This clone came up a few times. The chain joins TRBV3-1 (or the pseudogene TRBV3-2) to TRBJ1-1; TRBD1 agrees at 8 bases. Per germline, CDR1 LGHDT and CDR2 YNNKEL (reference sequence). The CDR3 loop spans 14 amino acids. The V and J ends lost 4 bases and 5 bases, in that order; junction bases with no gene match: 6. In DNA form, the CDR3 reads TGTGCCAGCAGCCTACAGGGGGATCTGACTGAAGCTTTCTTT. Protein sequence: CASSLQGDLTEAFF.

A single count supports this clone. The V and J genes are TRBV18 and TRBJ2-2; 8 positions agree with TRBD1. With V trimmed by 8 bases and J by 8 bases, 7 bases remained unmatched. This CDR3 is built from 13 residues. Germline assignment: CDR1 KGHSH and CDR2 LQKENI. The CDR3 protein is CASATGEPGELFF. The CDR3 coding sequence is TGTGCCAGCGCGACAGGGGAGCCAGGGGAGCTGTTTTTT.

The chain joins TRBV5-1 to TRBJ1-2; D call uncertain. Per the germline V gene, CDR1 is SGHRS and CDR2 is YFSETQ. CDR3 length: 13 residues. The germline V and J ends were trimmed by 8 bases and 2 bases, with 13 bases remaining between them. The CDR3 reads CASRETINYGYTF. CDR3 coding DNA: TGCGCCAGTAGGGAGACCATCAACTATGGCTACACCTTC.

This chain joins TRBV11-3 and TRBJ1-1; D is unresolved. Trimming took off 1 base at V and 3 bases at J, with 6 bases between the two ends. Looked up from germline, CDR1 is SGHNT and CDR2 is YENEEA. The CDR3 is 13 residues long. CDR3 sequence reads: CASSLAGHTEAFF. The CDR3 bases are TGTGCCAGCAGCTTAGCCGGACACACTGAAGCTTTCTTT.

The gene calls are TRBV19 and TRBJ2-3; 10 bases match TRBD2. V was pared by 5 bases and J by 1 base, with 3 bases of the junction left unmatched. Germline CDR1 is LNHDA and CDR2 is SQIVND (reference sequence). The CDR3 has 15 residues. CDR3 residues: CASSALAGGTDTQYF. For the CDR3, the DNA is TGTGCCAGTAGTGCCCTAGCGGGGGGCACAGATACGCAGTATTTT.

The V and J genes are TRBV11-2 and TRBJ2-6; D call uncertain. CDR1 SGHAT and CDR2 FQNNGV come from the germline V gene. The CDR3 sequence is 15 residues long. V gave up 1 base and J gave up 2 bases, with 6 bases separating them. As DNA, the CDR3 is TGTGCCAGCAGCTTAGCTCCCCCTGGGGCCAACGTCCTGACTTTC. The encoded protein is CASSLAPPGANVLTF.

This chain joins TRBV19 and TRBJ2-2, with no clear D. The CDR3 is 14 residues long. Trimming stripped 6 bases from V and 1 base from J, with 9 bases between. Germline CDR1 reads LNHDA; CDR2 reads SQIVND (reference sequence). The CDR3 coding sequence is TGTGCCAGTAGAGACCCTGGGAACACCGGGGAGCTGTTTTTT. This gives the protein CASRDPGNTGELFF.

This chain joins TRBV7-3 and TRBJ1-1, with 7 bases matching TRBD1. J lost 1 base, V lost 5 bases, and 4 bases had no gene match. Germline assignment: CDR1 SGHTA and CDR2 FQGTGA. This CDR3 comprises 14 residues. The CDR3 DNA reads TGTGCCAGCAGCCGTGGGGACAGGAACACTGAAGCTTTCTTT. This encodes CASSRGDRNTEAFF.

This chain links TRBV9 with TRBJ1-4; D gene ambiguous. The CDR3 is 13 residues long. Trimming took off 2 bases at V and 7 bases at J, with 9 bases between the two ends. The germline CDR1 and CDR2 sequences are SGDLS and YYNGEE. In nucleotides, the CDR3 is TGTGCCAGCAGCGTGGACCAAGGTGAAAAACTGTTTTTT. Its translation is CASSVDQGEKLFF. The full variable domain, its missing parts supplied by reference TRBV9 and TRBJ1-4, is DSGVTQTPKHLITATGQRVTLRCSPRSGDLSVYWYQQSLDQGLQFLIQYYNGEERAKGNILERFSAQQFPDLHSELNLSSLELGDSALYFCASSVDQGEKLFFGSGTQLSVL.

The CDR3 DNA reads as TGTGCCAGCAGCCCGGGACAGGGTCCCTACGAGCAGTACTTC. Translated, it gives CASSPGQGPYEQYF. J is TRBJ2-7 and V is TRBV27, with TRBD1 matching over 9 bases. J was trimmed by 2 bases and V by 6 bases; bases with no gene match: 5. Germline V gives CDR1 MNHEY, CDR2 SMNVEV (reference sequence). This CDR3 is 14 amino acids long.

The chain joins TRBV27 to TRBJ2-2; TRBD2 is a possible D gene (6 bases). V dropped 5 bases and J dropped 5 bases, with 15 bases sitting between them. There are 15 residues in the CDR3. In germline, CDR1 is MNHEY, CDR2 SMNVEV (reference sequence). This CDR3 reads CASSQGREITGELFF. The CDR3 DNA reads TGTGCCAGCAGTCAAGGACGGGAGATTACCGGGGAGCTGTTTTTT.

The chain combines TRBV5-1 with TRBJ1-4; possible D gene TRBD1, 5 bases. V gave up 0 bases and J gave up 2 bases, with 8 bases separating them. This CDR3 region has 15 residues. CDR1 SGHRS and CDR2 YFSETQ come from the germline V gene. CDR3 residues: CASSLVGGTNEKLFF. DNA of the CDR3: TGCGCCAGCAGCTTGGTCGGGGGGACTAATGAAAAACTGTTTTTT. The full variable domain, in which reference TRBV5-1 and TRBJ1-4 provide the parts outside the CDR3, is KAGVTQTPRYLIKTRGQQVTLSCSPISGHRSVSWYQQTPGQGLQFLFEYFSETQRNKGNFPGRFSGRQFSNSRSEMNVSTLELGDSALYLCASSLVGGTNEKLFFGSGTQLSVL.

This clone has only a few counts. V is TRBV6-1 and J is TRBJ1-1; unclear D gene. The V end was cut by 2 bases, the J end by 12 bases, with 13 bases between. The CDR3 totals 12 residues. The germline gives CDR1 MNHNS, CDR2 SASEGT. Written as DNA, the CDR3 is TGTGCCAGCAGTGAAATAAGATCCGGAACTTTCTTT. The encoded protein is CASSEIRSGTFF.

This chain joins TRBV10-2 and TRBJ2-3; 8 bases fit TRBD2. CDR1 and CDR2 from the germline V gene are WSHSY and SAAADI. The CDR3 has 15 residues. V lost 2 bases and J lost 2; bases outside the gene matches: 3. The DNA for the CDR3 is TGCGCCAGCAGTGAGGAGCGGGAGATCACAGATACGCAGTATTTT. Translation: CASSEEREITDTQYF.

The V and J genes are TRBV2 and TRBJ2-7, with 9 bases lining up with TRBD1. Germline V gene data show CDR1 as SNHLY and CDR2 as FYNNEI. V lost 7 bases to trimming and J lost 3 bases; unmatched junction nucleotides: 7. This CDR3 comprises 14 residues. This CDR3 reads CASNRQGGLYEQYF. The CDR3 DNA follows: TGTGCCAGCAACAGACAGGGGGGCCTCTACGAGCAGTACTTC. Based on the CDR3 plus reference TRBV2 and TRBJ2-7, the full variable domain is EPEVTQTPSHQVTQMGQEVILRCVPISNHLYFYWYRQILGQKVEFLVSFYNNEISEKSEIFDDQFSVERPDGSNFTLKIRSTKLEDSAMYFCASNRQGGLYEQYFGPGTRLTVT.

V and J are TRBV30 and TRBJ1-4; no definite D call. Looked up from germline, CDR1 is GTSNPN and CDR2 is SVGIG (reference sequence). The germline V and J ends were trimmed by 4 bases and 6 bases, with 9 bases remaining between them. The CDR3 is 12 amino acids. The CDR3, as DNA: TGTGCCTGGACGGTTAGGGATGAAAAACTGTTTTTT. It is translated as CAWTVRDEKLFF.

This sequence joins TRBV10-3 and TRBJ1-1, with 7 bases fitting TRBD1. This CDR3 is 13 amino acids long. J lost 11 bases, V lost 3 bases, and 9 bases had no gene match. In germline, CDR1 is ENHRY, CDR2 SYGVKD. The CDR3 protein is CAISDSQGWDAFF. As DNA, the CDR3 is TGTGCCATCAGTGACTCACAGGGGTGGGACGCTTTCTTT.